This T cell receptor (beta chain) was captured in a study of blood T cell repertoires in COVID-19. Study background: COVID-19 samples, acute and convalescent, were from the United States, Italy and Spain.

Original processing notes: Cell counts per sample came from amplifying reference gene primers. Sequencing used immunoSEQ multiplex PCR; TCRdb keeps in-frame clones, though not all of them. V, J and clone size were drawn from that table, and D and trimming were deduced from the DNA. Of tens of thousands of clones listed, around nine tenths are singletons. This CDR3 is 15 amino acids long. With 3 bases removed from V and 1 base from J, the gap between germline ends came to 12 bases. Germline CDR1 and CDR2: MNHEY and SMNVEV (reference sequence). What was sequenced was peripheral blood. The sequence was collected from a human donor in a cohort sampled during active COVID-19. This rearrangement joins TRBV27 to TRBJ1-2; D might be TRBD1 (6 bases). CDR3 protein: CASSFTSGVNYGYTF. The CDR3 bases are TGTGCCAGCAGTTTCACGTCAGGGGTTAACTATGGCTACACCTTC.